This T cell receptor beta chain was identified during a study of metastatic and nonmetastatic thyroid tumors. Overall study context: Malignant thyroid and benign thyroid patients provided blood and tumor or nodule tissue whose repertoires were compared.

Points from the study as a whole: It was reported that TCR beta diversity was significantly higher in malignant thyroid tumors than benign nodules, in blood and tumor.

As to this clone: Its antigen remains unidentified. A read error may explain this, as a much larger clone is one base away. The identical CDR3 is also encoded by other nucleotide sequences in the sample.

In the original workflow: To classify distant metastasis in papillary thyroid cancer, a model was built from CDR3 differences across clinicopathological groups. MiXCR re-clonotyped the PCR reads for TCRdb. The V and J calls and clone size are TCRdb's, not the authors'. The data hold 2,000 to 2,500 clones, with approximately 25% observed a single time. The CDR3 runs 14 residues. CDR1 is MNHNS and CDR2 is SASEGT in the germline V gene. V was pared by 8 bases and J by 0 bases, with 11 bases between. All patients were untreated before thyroid surgery. The clonotype was recovered from a male donor with papillary thyroid cancer or a benign thyroid nodule (not recorded which). Some clones in this sample may be carry-over from other donors' samples. The material sequenced was adjacent normal tissue. V is TRBV6-1 and J is TRBJ2-1; D ambiguous. CDR3 amino acids: CASAASSSYNEQFF. CDR3 DNA: TGTGCCAGCGCTGCCAGCAGCTCCTACAATGAGCAGTTCTTC.